This T cell receptor beta chain came from a study of T cell clusters in autoimmune cytopenias. Multiplex touch-down PCR amplified TRB using TRB-A and TRB-B pools in one tube. TCRdb processed the multiplex PCR reads again and assigns one entry to each CDR3 protein, with no DNA. The sample features 6,000 to 8,000 distinct CDR3 sequences, with just under 5% in its top ten. Each sample's input was approximately 0.25 ug genomic DNA, some 38,000 genome equivalents. Sequenced material: peripheral blood. This receptor was identified in a human donor with an autoimmune cytopenia or autoimmune hepatitis (not recorded which).

CDR3 in amino acids: CASSLEGGQTYEQYF. This rearrangement joins TRBV7-2 to TRBJ2-7; without DNA, the TCRdb call of TRBD1 cannot be checked. The CDR3 consists of 15 residues. CDR1 and CDR2 from the germline V gene are SGHTA and FQGNSA.